This T cell receptor beta chain was found in a study of cytomegalovirus exposure and HLA in healthy donors. Looking at the study overall: The roughly 100 million unique TCR beta sequences, from about 190 million T cells, were found by an earlier analysis.

J gave up 2 bases and V 5 bases, and 11 bases lay outside the gene matches. This CDR3 has 18 residues. The germline V gene has CDR1 MRHNA and CDR2 SNTAGT. The study ran its PCR with 60 Vbeta and 13 Jbeta primers. The assay was immunoSEQ multiplex PCR, and TCRdb's table has in-frame clones only and misses some. This sample has some 110,000 clones, with 60% to 85% found just once. Study observations and caveats: Clonal expansion, a later analysis showed, was greater in HLA-associated TCR beta chains than in equally common others. When analyzed later, the rates of TCR association showed variation by HLA locus, with DRB1 the most and HLA-C the fewest.

Note on this clone: Its matching antigen is unknown.

The rearrangement uses TRBV6-4 and TRBJ2-3; 12 bases are shared with TRBD1. The sequence was obtained from a man aged 45-65 years in good health and CMV-seronegative. The sequenced sample was PBMCs. CDR3 nucleotide sequence: TGTGCCAGCAGTATCCCGGGACAGGGGGCAGGGGACACAGATACGCAGTATTTT. It is translated as CASSIPGQGAGDTDTQYF.